This TCR beta chain was sequenced in a study of blood T cell repertoires in COVID-19. Across the study: Some COVID-19 samples were acute and others convalescent; all came from the United States, Italy and Spain. PBMCs, B-cell-depleted T cells, or T cells were the source of the cDNA or gDNA that made up the material.

V was pared by 10 bases and J by 1 base, with 16 bases between. CDR3 length equals 14 residues. CDR1 is SNHLY, CDR2 FYNNEI, per germline. This clone has a handful of counts. Authors' methods: Cell counts per sample came from amplifying reference gene primers. Only in-frame clones appear in the TCRdb table, and some are missing; sequencing was by immunoSEQ multiplex PCR. Clone size and V and J calls were adopted from that table, with D and trimming inferred from the DNA. This sample has hundreds of thousands of clones, with 75% to 90% found just once. This receptor was taken from a woman in her 40s who had recovered from COVID-19. This chain uses TRBV2 with TRBJ1-1; the D gene is possibly TRBD1 (5 bases). Sample: peripheral blood. Here the CDR3 reads CATEGAQRNTEAFF. The CDR3 bases are TGTGCCACCGAAGGGGCACAGAGGAACACTGAAGCTTTCTTT.